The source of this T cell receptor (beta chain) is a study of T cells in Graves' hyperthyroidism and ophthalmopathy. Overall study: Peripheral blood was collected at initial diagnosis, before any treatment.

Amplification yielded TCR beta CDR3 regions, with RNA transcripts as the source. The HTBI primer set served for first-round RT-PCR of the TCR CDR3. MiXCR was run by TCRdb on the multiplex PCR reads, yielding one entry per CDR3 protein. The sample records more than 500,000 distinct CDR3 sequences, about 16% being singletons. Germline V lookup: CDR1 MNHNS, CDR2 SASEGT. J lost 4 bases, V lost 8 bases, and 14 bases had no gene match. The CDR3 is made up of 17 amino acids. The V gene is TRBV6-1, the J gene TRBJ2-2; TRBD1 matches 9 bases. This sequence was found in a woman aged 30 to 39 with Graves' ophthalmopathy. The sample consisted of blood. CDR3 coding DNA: TGTGCCAGCGCGGGACAGGGAACTTCCCACCCCACCGGGGAGCTGTTTTTT. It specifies CASAGQGTSHPTGELFF.